The source of this T cell receptor beta chain is a study of T cell repertoires in cytomegalovirus infection (dated by TCRdb to the late 2010s). In the study overall: Because public TCR beta signatures pointed to carriage of CMV infection together with the matching HLA type, the HLA type of each donor mattered for the analysis. The study at large found these results: Cumulative frequency of public TCR beta family members discriminated carriers of CMV infection plus the relevant HLA type in this cohort and an independent approximately 350-donor cohort. The ex vivo response was dominated by HLA-C-restricted CMV-specific TCR beta clonotypes, and the single most frequent clonotype in two of eight donors was supplied by these HLA-C-restricted clonotypes.

This clonotype was found a few times. This receptor's antigen is unknown. Being one base from a much bigger clone, this may be a read error. For this chain, trimming is 1 base at the V end and 4 bases at the J end, and the number of junction bases without a gene match is 3. Per the germline V gene, SGHTA is the CDR1 and FQGNSA is the CDR2. From its cysteine to its phenylalanine, the CDR3 spans 16 amino acids. Only CDR3 DNA is held: 48 bases, read in frame from base 1. Sequencer: Illumina HiSeq 1500. TCRdb passed the public sequencing reads through fastp at Q25 and MiXCR, retaining productive beta sequences. Here each entry gathers all rows of one CDR3 protein and keeps the most common genes and DNA. The sample has about 360,000 distinct CDR3 sequences on record, roughly 20% of them singletons. The ten biggest clones cover around 10% of the sample.

The chain uses TRBV7-2 and TRBJ2-1; 11 central bases correspond to TRBD2. What was sequenced was PBMCs. The clonotype comes from a human donor in good health (CMV status not recorded). Some clones in this sample may be carry-over from other donors' samples. Here the CDR3 is given as CASSLVSGGDYNEQFF. Read as DNA, the sequence is TGTGCCAGCAGCTTAGTTAGCGGGGGGGATTACAATGAGCAGTTCTTC.